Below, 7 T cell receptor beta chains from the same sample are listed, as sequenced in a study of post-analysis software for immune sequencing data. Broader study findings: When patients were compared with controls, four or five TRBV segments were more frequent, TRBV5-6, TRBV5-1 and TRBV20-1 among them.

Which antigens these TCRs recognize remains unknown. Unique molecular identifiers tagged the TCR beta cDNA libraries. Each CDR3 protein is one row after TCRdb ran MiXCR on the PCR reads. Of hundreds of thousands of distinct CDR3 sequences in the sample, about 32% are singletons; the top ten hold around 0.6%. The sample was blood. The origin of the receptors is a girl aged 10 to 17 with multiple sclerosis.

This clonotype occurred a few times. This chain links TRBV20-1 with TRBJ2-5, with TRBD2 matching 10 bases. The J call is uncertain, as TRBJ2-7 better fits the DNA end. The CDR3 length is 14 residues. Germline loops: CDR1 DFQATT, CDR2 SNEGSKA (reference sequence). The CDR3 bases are TGCAGTGCGTCTGCCGGGACTAGCGCCTACGAGCAGTACTTC. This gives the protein CSASAGTSAYEQYF.

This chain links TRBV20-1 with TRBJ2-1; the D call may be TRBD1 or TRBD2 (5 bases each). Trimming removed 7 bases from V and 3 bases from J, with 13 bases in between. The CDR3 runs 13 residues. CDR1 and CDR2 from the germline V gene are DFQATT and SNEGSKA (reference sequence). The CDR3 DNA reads TGCAGTGTTCCGGGACGGGACTACAATGAGCAGTTCTTC. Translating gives CSVPGRDYNEQFF.

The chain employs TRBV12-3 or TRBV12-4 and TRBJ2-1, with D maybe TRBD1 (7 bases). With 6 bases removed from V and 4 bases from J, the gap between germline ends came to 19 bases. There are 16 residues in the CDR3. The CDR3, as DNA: TGTGCCAGCAGCCAGAGGGGGCTAGCGAGGTACAATGAGCAGTTCTTC. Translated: CASSQRGLARYNEQFF.

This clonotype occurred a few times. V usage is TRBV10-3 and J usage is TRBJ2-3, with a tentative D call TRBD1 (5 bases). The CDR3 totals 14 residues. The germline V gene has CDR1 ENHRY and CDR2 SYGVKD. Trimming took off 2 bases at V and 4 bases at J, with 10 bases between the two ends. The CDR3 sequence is CAISEGQWADTQYF. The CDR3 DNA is TGTGCCATCAGTGAGGGACAATGGGCAGATACGCAGTATTTT.

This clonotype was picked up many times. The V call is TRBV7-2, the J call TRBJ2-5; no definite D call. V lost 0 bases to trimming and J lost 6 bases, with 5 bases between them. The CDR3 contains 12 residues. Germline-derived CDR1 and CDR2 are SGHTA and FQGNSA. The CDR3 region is CASSLARQTQYF. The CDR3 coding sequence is TGTGCCAGCAGCTTAGCCAGGCAGACCCAGTACTTC.

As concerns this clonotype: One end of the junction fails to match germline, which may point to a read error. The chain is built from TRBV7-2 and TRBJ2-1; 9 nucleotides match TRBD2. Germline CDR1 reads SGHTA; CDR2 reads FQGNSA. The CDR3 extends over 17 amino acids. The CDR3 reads CANSFPAGGLGSTEQFF. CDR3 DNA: TGTGCCAACAGCTTTCCGGCGGGAGGGCTGGGATCGACTGAGCAGTTCTTC.

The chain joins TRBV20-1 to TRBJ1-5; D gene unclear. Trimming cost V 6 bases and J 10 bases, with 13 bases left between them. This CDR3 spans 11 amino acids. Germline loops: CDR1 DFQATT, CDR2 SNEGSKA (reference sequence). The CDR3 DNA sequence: TGCAGTGCCAGCGCCCCCTCTCCCCAGCATTTT. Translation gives CSASAPSPQHF.